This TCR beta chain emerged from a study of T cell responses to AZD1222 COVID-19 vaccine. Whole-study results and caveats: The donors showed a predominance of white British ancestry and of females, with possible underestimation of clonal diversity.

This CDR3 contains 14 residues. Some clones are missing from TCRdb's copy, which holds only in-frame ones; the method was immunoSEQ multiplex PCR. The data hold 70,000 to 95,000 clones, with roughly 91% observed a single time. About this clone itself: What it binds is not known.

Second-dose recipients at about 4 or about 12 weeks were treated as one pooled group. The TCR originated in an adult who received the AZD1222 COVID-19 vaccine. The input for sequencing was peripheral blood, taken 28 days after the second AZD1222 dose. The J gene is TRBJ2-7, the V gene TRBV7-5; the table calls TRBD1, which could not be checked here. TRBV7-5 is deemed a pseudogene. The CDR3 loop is CARGETDRNYEQYF. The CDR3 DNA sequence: TGTGCCAGAGGGGAAACGGACAGGAACTACGAGCAGTACTTC.